These 23 T cell receptor beta chains were all obtained from the same sample, sequenced in a study of cytomegalovirus exposure and HLA in healthy donors (dated by TCRdb to about 2017). The library was generated by the immunoSEQ multiplex PCR assay. The multiplex PCR relied on a mix of 60 forward primers for TCR Vbeta segments and 13 reverse primers for TCR Jbeta segments. Entries here come from immuneACCESS through TCRdb and include only in-frame sequences with V and J called. Some clones fail to appear in such tables; in the studies checked, an unresolved V gene covers under half of the shortfall, and the cause of the remainder is unknown. Counted in this sample were 120,000 or so clones; 60% to 85% of them appeared once. The ten biggest clones cover around 5% of the sample. Sequenced material: PBMCs. These receptor sequences come from a man in his forties or fifties in good health and CMV-seropositive.

The rearrangement uses TRBV19 and TRBJ1-2, with D tentatively TRBD1 (6 bases). V was trimmed by 2 bases and J by 2 bases, leaving 9 bases between them. Germline V gene data show CDR1 as LNHDA and CDR2 as SQIVND (reference sequence). The CDR3 totals 14 residues. CDR3 DNA sequence: TGTGCCAGTAGTATATGGCAGGGGAACTATGGCTACACCTTC. Amino acid sequence: CASSIWQGNYGYTF. The full variable domain, with the rest looked up from reference TRBV19 and TRBJ1-2, is DGGITQSPKYLFRKEGQNVTLSCEQNLNHDAMYWYRQDPGQGLRLIYYSQIVNDFQKGDIAEGYSVSREKKESFPLTVTSAQKNPTAFYLCASSIWQGNYGYTFGSGTRLTVV.

This clone occurred a few times. The sample carries other DNA sequences with the same CDR3. This rearrangement joins TRBV14 to TRBJ2-7; the match to TRBD2 covers 11 bases. The V gene end was trimmed by 0 bases and the J gene end by 3 bases; junction bases not matched to a gene: 1. There are 15 residues in the CDR3. CDR1 and CDR2 from the germline V gene are SGHDN and FVKESK. CDR3 sequence (DNA): TGTGCCAGCAGCCAAGAACTAGCGGGGGACTACGAGCAGTACTTC. Translation gives CASSQELAGDYEQYF.

The DNA of the CDR3 is TGTGCCAGCAGCTTAGATTCAGGACAGGGGGCGTCCACTGGCTACACCTTC. This encodes CASSLDSGQGASTGYTF. J is TRBJ1-2 and V is TRBV7-2; TRBD1 agrees at 11 bases. This CDR3 has 17 residues. Looked up from germline, CDR1 is SGHTA and CDR2 is FQGNSA. V shed 1 base and J 7 bases; nucleotides not matched to a gene: 11.

This clone appeared a few times. J is TRBJ2-3 and V is TRBV5-4, with TRBD1 matching 9 bases. The V gene's germline CDR1 is SGHNT and CDR2 YYREEE (reference sequence). CDR3 length equals 15 residues. V shed 2 bases, J shed 4 bases, and the junction held 5 bases outside the gene matches. The CDR3 DNA follows: TGTGCCAGCAGCTTCGGAGGGACAGGGTCAGATACGCAGTATTTT. Translation: CASSFGGTGSDTQYF.

This clone was seen only a few times. The V gene is TRBV2, the J gene TRBJ1-3; 12 bases are shared with TRBD1. Trimming took 10 bases from V and 2 from J; bases not matched to a gene: 9. The CDR3 spans 16 residues. Germline V gene sequence: CDR1 SNHLY, CDR2 FYNNEI. Here the CDR3 DNA reads TGTGCCATTCCGGGACAGGGGGCTTATGCTGGAAACACCATATATTTT. It codes for CAIPGQGAYAGNTIYF. Variable domain in full (rest from reference TRBV2 and TRBJ1-3): EPEVTQTPSHQVTQMGQEVILRCVPISNHLYFYWYRQILGQKVEFLVSFYNNEISEKSEIFDDQFSVERPDGSNFTLKIRSTKLEDSAMYFCAIPGQGAYAGNTIYFGEGSWLTVV.

J is TRBJ2-3 and V is TRBV15; D gene ambiguous. V lost 1 base and J lost 2, with 7 bases in between. Germline CDR1 is LNHNV and CDR2 is YYDKDF (reference sequence). This CDR3 has 14 amino acids. The CDR3 spells CATSRGGTTDTQYF. CDR3 nucleotides: TGTGCCACCAGCAGAGGCGGAACCACAGATACGCAGTATTTT.

The chain uses TRBV6-5 and TRBJ1-1, with D possibly matching TRBD1 (5 bases). CDR3 length: 11 residues. Germline assignment: CDR1 MNHEY and CDR2 SVGAGI. Trimming took off 8 bases at V and 7 bases at J, with 11 bases between the two ends. This chain's CDR3 is CASGSGGEAFF. CDR3 DNA: TGTGCCAGCGGTTCGGGGGGTGAAGCTTTCTTT.

This clone was detected only a few times. The chain recombines TRBV10-1 with TRBJ2-7; a possible D gene is TRBD2 (5 bases). CDR3 length: 13 residues. V was trimmed by 3 bases and J by 3 bases, leaving 9 bases between them. Germline V gene sequence: CDR1 WNHNN, CDR2 SYGVQD (reference sequence). CDR3: CASSDGGLYEQYF. For the CDR3, the DNA is TGCGCCAGCAGTGACGGAGGCCTCTACGAGCAGTACTTC.

The gene calls are TRBV30 and TRBJ2-3, with TRBD1 matching over 9 bases. V dropped 5 bases and J dropped 4; count of bases not matched to a gene: 1. The CDR3 contains 12 residues. Per the germline V gene, CDR1 is GTSNPN and CDR2 is SVGIG (reference sequence). The CDR3 is CAWGTGPDTQYF. The CDR3 nucleotides are TGTGCCTGGGGGACAGGGCCAGATACGCAGTATTTT.

The chain uses TRBV28 and TRBJ2-7; TRBD1 matches at 10 bases. V was pared by 5 bases and J by 6 bases, with 10 bases of the junction left unmatched. The CDR3 is 15 amino acids. From germline, CDR1 is MDHEN and CDR2 SYDVKM. As DNA, the CDR3 is TGTGCCAGCAGTCACCCCGGGACAGGGGCCGCCGAGCAGTACTTC. Its protein product is CASSHPGTGAAEQYF.

The chain is built from TRBV10-3 and TRBJ1-6; 7 positions match TRBD1. Trimming took 3 bases from V and 6 from J; bases not matched to a gene: 8. Germline loops: CDR1 ENHRY, CDR2 SYGVKD. The CDR3 spans 16 residues. CDR3 sequence reads: CAISEDETGSNSPLHF. The CDR3 DNA follows: TGTGCCATCAGTGAAGATGAGACAGGGAGTAATTCACCCCTCCACTTT.

This clone was picked up a small number of times. The J gene is TRBJ1-6, the V gene TRBV25-1; the match to TRBD1 covers 8 bases. The CDR3 covers 15 residues. The V gene end was trimmed by 5 bases and the J gene end by 5 bases; junction bases not matched to a gene: 5. Germline V CDR1 and CDR2: MGHDK, SYGVNS. CDR3 protein: CASSTRDRNNSPLHF. The CDR3 bases are TGTGCCAGCAGTACCCGGGACAGGAATAATTCACCCCTCCACTTT.

J is TRBJ1-1 and V is TRBV29-1; TRBD1 is a possible D gene (5 bases). Germline V gene sequence: CDR1 SQVTM, CDR2 ANQGSEA. CDR3 length: 12 residues. V shed 8 bases and J shed 5 bases, with 15 bases lying between them. The CDR3 sequence: CSSTGGVTEAFF. In nucleotides, the CDR3 is TGCAGCTCGACGGGGGGAGTTACTGAAGCTTTCTTT. The entire variable domain, with the rest obtained from reference TRBV29-1 and TRBJ1-1, is as follows: SAVISQKPSRDICQRGTSLTIQCQVDSQVTMMFWYRQQPGQSLTLIATANQGSEATYESGFVIDKFPISRPNLTFSTLTVSNMSPEDSSIYLCSSTGGVTEAFFGQGTRLTVV.

This clone was counted a few times. The chain joins TRBV6-1 to TRBJ1-6; 10 positions match TRBD1. CDR1 is MNHNS and CDR2 is SASEGT in the germline V gene. CDR3 length: 15 residues. J was trimmed by 8 bases and V by 3 bases; bases with no gene match: 4. CDR3 DNA: TGTGCCAGCAGTGATCGACAGGGGGCCGATTCACCCCTCCACTTT. Amino acid sequence: CASSDRQGADSPLHF.

This clone was seen only a few times. The chain combines TRBV10-2 with TRBJ2-2; 9 bases fit TRBD2. The CDR3 is 15 residues long. Unmatched junction bases numbered 3, after V lost 6 bases and J lost 1 base. Per the germline V gene, CDR1 is WSHSY and CDR2 is SAAADI. CDR3 nucleotides: TGCGCCAGCAGCGCTAGCGGGATGAACACCGGGGAGCTGTTTTTT. This sequence encodes CASSASGMNTGELFF.

The CDR3 bases are TGTGCCAGTAGTGTCGAGGGGGTTAGTAACACCGGGGAGCTGTTTTTT. Translated: CASSVEGVSNTGELFF. The chain links TRBV19 to TRBJ2-2; D perhaps matches TRBD1 (6 bases). Germline CDR1 LNHDA, CDR2 SQIVND (reference sequence). V gave up 5 bases and J gave up 2 bases, with 15 bases separating them. This CDR3 comprises 16 residues.

The chain is built from TRBV6-6 and TRBJ2-7, with 9 bases lining up with TRBD1. Unmatched junction bases numbered 3, after V lost 6 bases and J lost 6 bases. This CDR3 has 12 amino acids. CDR1 and CDR2 from the germline V gene are MNHNY and SVGAGI (reference sequence). Here the CDR3 reads CASRPTGGEQYF. The CDR3 DNA reads as TGTGCCAGCAGGCCGACAGGGGGCGAGCAGTACTTC.

The V and J genes are TRBV7-9 and TRBJ2-1; D possibly corresponds to TRBD2 (7 bases). Germline loops: CDR1 SEHNR, CDR2 FQNEAQ (reference sequence). The CDR3 has 17 residues. V was trimmed by 11 bases and J by 0 bases, leaving 23 bases between them. The CDR3 protein is CAWGGYLEGGSYNEQFF. CDR3 coding DNA: TGTGCCTGGGGGGGCTATCTCGAAGGGGGCTCCTACAATGAGCAGTTCTTC.

The rearrangement joins TRBV13 to TRBJ1-2; 12 bases align to TRBD1. This CDR3 comprises 18 residues. The V gene's germline CDR1 is PRHDT and CDR2 FYEKMQ (reference sequence). V was clipped by 3 bases and J by 6 bases; unmatched bases: 14. The CDR3 region is CASSFGTGGFLGDNGYTF. The DNA of the CDR3 is TGTGCCAGCAGCTTCGGGACAGGGGGCTTTCTTGGTGACAATGGCTACACCTTC.

J is TRBJ1-4 and V is TRBV30; D gene uncertain. The CDR3 spans 14 residues. CDR1 and CDR2 from the germline V gene are GTSNPN and SVGIG (reference sequence). Trimming removed 1 base at V and 8 bases at J, with 14 bases between. The CDR3 here is CAWSGGGNEEKLFF. DNA of the CDR3: TGTGCCTGGAGTGGGGGAGGGAATGAAGAAAAACTGTTTTTT.

This clone showed up just a few times. This chain links TRBV30 with TRBJ2-7; unclear D gene. The V end was cut by 3 bases, the J end by 3 bases, with 9 bases between. Germline CDR1 GTSNPN, CDR2 SVGIG (reference sequence). The CDR3 length is 12 residues. The CDR3 coding sequence is TGTGCCTGGAGCACCTCGAGCTACGAGCAGTACTTC. This codes for CAWSTSSYEQYF.

This chain connects TRBV30 to TRBJ1-2, with D perhaps TRBD1 (5 bases). The CDR3 consists of 12 residues. V lost 8 bases and J 4 bases, leaving 14 bases between the germline ends. The germline CDR1 and CDR2 sequences are GTSNPN and SVGIG (reference sequence). The CDR3: CAHQADSYGYTF. The CDR3 DNA reads TGTGCCCACCAGGCCGACAGCTATGGCTACACCTTC.

This clone occurred a few times. The rearrangement links TRBV7-2 to TRBJ2-2; 10 bases align to TRBD1. V dropped 5 bases and J dropped 6; count of bases not matched to a gene: 3. CDR1 and CDR2 from the germline V gene are SGHTA and FQGNSA. This CDR3 has 14 residues. The CDR3 sequence is CASSLTGGAGELFF. Here the CDR3 DNA reads TGTGCCAGCAGCCTGACAGGGGGCGCCGGGGAGCTGTTTTTT.